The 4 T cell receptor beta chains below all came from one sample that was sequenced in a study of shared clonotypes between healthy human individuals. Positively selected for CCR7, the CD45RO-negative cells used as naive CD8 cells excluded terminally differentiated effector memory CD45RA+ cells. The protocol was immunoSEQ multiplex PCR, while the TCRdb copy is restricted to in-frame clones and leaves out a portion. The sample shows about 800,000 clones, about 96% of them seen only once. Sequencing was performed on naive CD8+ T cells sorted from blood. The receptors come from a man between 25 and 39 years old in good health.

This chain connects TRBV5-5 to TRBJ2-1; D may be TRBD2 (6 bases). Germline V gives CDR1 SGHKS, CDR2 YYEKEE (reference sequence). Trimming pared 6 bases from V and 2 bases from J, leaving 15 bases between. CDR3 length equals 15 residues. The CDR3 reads CASTPWGGTYNEQFF. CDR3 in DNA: TGTGCCAGCACCCCGTGGGGCGGGACCTACAATGAGCAGTTCTTC.

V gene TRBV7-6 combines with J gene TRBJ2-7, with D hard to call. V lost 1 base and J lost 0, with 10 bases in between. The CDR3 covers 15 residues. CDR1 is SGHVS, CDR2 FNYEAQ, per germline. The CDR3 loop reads CASSLEPASSYEQYF. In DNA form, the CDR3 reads TGTGCCAGCAGCTTAGAACCCGCGAGCTCCTACGAGCAGTACTTC.

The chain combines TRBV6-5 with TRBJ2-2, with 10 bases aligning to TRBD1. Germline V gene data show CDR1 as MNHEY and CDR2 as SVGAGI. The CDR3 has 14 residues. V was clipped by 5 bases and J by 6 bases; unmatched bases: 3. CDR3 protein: CASSEGQGPGELFF. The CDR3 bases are TGTGCCAGCAGTGAGGGACAGGGGCCCGGGGAGCTGTTTTTT.

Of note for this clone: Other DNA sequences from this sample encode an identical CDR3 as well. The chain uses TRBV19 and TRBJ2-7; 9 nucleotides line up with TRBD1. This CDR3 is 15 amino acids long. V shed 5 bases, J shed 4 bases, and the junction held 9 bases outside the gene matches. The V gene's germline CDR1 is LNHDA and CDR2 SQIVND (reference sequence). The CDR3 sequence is CASSSLDRGLYEQYF. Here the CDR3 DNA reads TGTGCCAGTAGTTCCTTGGACAGGGGCCTTTACGAGCAGTACTTC.